The 10 T cell receptor beta chains below were found in one sample sequenced in a study of T-cell memory formation after mild COVID-19. TCRdb redid the calling of the 5' RACE reads with MiXCR, one entry per CDR3 protein. This table has roughly 300,000 distinct CDR3 sequences, approximately 8.4% appearing once. Material for sequencing was PBMCs or a T cell subset sorted from them (not recorded which). The receptors were gathered from a man between 18 and 29 years old who had mild COVID-19 (a few samples of this study predate the infection). Cell type and time point are not known.

The table lists this clonotype with many counts. The J gene is TRBJ1-2, the V gene TRBV4-1; tentative D call: TRBD1 (5 bases). V was clipped by 0 bases and J by 6 bases, with 17 bases between them. Per germline, CDR1 MGHRA and CDR2 YSYEKL. The CDR3 is 16 residues long. Here the CDR3 DNA reads TGCGCCAGCAGCCAAGATAGAGGGGCGAACCGGCATGGCTACACCTTC. Translated: CASSQDRGANRHGYTF.

The sample holds a few counts of this clonotype. The gene calls are TRBV12-3 or TRBV12-4 and TRBJ2-1; D is unclear. The V end lost 6 bases, the J end lost 8 bases, and 17 bases lay between the germline ends. The CDR3 is made up of 14 amino acids. The CDR3 region has the DNA TGTGCCAGCAGCTCCCCCCCAGTGGTCGATGAGCAGTTCTTC. It specifies CASSSPPVVDEQFF.

The sample holds many counts of this clonotype. The chain is built from TRBV18 and TRBJ2-6; no reliable D call. V lost 8 bases to trimming and J lost 0 bases, with 8 bases between them. CDR3 length: 14 residues. The V gene's germline CDR1 is KGHSH and CDR2 LQKENI. The CDR3 sequence: CASSPSSGANVLTF. For the CDR3, the DNA is TGTGCCAGCAGCCCGAGCTCTGGGGCCAACGTCCTGACTTTC.

This clonotype was counted a few times. The rearrangement links TRBV15 to TRBJ1-6; D is possibly TRBD1 (6 bases). Deletions cut 0 bases from V and 10 bases from J, with 13 bases between. The CDR3 extends over 15 amino acids. Per the germline V gene, CDR1 is LNHNV and CDR2 is YYDKDF (reference sequence). CDR3 protein: CATSRDRGAGSPLHF. The CDR3 DNA is TGTGCCACCAGCAGAGATCGGGGGGCAGGGTCACCCCTCCACTTT. Using reference TRBV15 and TRBJ1-6 for the parts outside the CDR3, the full variable domain is DAMVIQNPRYQVTQFGKPVTLSCSQTLNHNVMYWYQQKSSQAPKLLFHYYDKDFNNEADTPDNFQSRRPNTSFCFLDIRSPGLGDTAMYLCATSRDRGAGSPLHFGNGTRLTVT.

This chain connects TRBV6-2 or TRBV6-3 to TRBJ2-7, with 13 nucleotides matching TRBD2. CDR3 length: 17 residues. Germline V lookup: CDR1 MNHEY, CDR2 SVGEGT. Trimming removed 6 bases from V and 0 bases from J; junction bases left unmatched: 8. The CDR3, as DNA: TGTGCCAGCAGACCACGGGGACTAGCGGGACCCTCCTACGAGCAGTACTTC. Translated: CASRPRGLAGPSYEQYF.

The rearrangement uses TRBV2 and TRBJ2-7, with D possibly TRBD1 on 6 matching bases. The germline V gene encodes CDR1 SNHLY and CDR2 FYNNEI. Trimming shortened V by 6 bases and J by 5 bases, and 17 bases separated the two germline ends. There are 14 residues in the CDR3. DNA for the CDR3: TGTGCCAGCAGCTGGGCCCAGGGGAGCCACGAGCAGTACTTC. Its translation: CASSWAQGSHEQYF.

This clonotype has only a few counts. The chain combines TRBV4-3 with TRBJ1-2; D perhaps matches TRBD1 (6 bases). Germline CDR1 LGHNA, CDR2 YSLEER. Trimming cost V 0 bases and J 0 bases, with 20 bases left between them. This CDR3 spans 19 amino acids. This chain's CDR3 is CASSQDAGGGTRPNYGYTF. In DNA, the CDR3 is TGCGCCAGCAGCCAAGATGCCGGAGGGGGTACTAGACCTAACTATGGCTACACCTTC.

CDR3 in amino acids: CSVVSPGIGGTQYF. The CDR3, as DNA: TGCAGCGTTGTATCGCCAGGGATTGGCGGGACCCAGTACTTC. The V and J genes are TRBV29-1 and TRBJ2-5; TRBD1 is a possible D gene (5 bases). The CDR3 totals 14 residues. Germline CDR1 is SQVTM and CDR2 is ANQGSEA. V was clipped by 4 bases and J by 7 bases, with 19 bases between them.

CDR3: CASSGGAEDTQYF. For the CDR3, the DNA is TGTGCCAGCAGCGGGGGGGCTGAAGATACGCAGTATTTT. The J gene is TRBJ2-3, the V gene TRBV9, with D perhaps given as TRBD1 or TRBD2 (6 bases each). CDR3 length: 13 amino acids. CDR1 is SGDLS, CDR2 YYNGEE, per germline. Trimming left V 3 bases short and J 5 bases short, with 10 bases between.

The V and J genes are TRBV30 and TRBJ1-6, with D possibly matching TRBD1 (6 bases). The CDR3 has 15 amino acids. CDR1 and CDR2 (germline): GTSNPN, SVGIG (reference sequence). Trimming took off 4 bases at V and 7 bases at J, with 17 bases between the two ends. The DNA for the CDR3 is TGTGCCTGGACCCGGGGCAGGGGCCCCAATTCACCCCTCCACTTT. Amino acid sequence: CAWTRGRGPNSPLHF.